A selection of T cell receptor beta chains follows, all from one sample in a study of blood T cell repertoires in COVID-19. Here immunoSEQ multiplex PCR was the method, and the copy in TCRdb shows in-frame clones only, minus some. There are about 140,000 clones in the sample; about four fifths occur only once, and about 1.4% lies in the top ten. The sequenced sample consisted of peripheral blood. The source is a human donor in a cohort sampled during active COVID-19. The CDR3 runs from the conserved cysteine through the conserved F or W. D genes are given only for firm matches. Only some rows state a clone size, as once, few, many or a class for expanded clones.

TRBD1	TRBV18	-	TRBJ1-4	CASSPGQGEKLFF	TGTGCCAGCTCACCCGGACAGGGGGAAAAACTGTTTTTT
TRBD2	TRBV6-6	-	TRBJ2-1	CASKREKEQFF	TGTGCCAGCAAGCGGGAGAAAGAGCAGTTCTTC
-	TRBV5-1	-	TRBJ2-5	CASSLVVSGPRGETQYF	TGCGCCAGCAGCTTGGTGGTTTCAGGGCCCAGGGGAGAGACCCAGTACTTC
TRBD2	TRBV5-1	-	TRBJ2-7	CASSLAGGLAGEQYF	TGCGCCAGCAGCTTGGCCGGGGGACTAGCCGGCGAGCAGTACTTC
-	TRBV19	-	TRBJ2-2	CASSTTPGNTGELFF	TGTGCCAGTAGTACCACCCCAGGGAACACCGGGGAGCTGTTTTTT
TRBD2	TRBV29-1	-	TRBJ2-1	CSDQLAGGPSEQFF	TGCAGCGACCAACTAGCGGGAGGGCCGAGTGAGCAGTTCTTC
TRBD1	TRBV18	-	TRBJ1-6	CASSTGTGVVNSPLHF	TGTGCCAGCTCCACCGGGACAGGGGTCGTAAATTCACCCCTCCACTTT
-	TRBV28	-	TRBJ2-7	CASRQRRTFPLYEQYF	TGTGCCAGCAGGCAACGTCGGACTTTCCCCCTCTACGAGCAGTACTTC
-	TRBV19	-	TRBJ1-2	CASSTSGSYGYTF	TGTGCCAGTAGTACATCAGGGTCCTATGGCTACACCTTC
-	TRBV7-2	-	TRBJ1-1	CASSPRRGNTEAFF	TGTGCCAGCAGCCCCCGGAGAGGGAACACTGAAGCTTTCTTT
-	TRBV19	once	TRBJ1-1	CASAYRTEAFF	TGTGCCAGCGCCTACCGAACTGAAGCTTTCTTT
-	TRBV11-1	-	TRBJ1-1	CASSLSGKNTEAFF	TGTGCCAGCAGCTTATCAGGGAAGAACACTGAAGCTTTCTTT
-	TRBV7-2	-	TRBJ2-6	CASSSDGSGANVLTF	TGTGCCAGCAGCAGCGACGGCTCTGGGGCCAACGTCCTGACTTTC
TRBD1	TRBV5-1	-	TRBJ1-1	CASSSGTVSEAFF	TGCGCCAGCAGCTCTGGGACAGTATCTGAAGCTTTCTTT
-	TRBV5-1	once	TRBJ2-1	CASSSDRTYNEQFF	TGCGCCAGCAGCTCAGACAGGACGTACAATGAGCAGTTCTTC
-	TRBV5-5	-	TRBJ2-7	CASSLSVREQYF	TGTGCCAGCAGCTTGTCGGTTCGCGAGCAGTACTTC
TRBD2	TRBV29-1	-	TRBJ2-4	CSGGTGTSGTGSIQYF	TGCAGCGGCGGGACTGGGACTAGCGGGACCGGGAGCATTCAGTACTTC
TRBD1	TRBV7-9	once	TRBJ2-7	CASSDTDRGSYEQYF	TGTGCCAGCAGCGACACGGACAGGGGGTCCTACGAGCAGTACTTC
-	TRBV30	-	TRBJ1-2	CAWTGGAGGYTF	TGTGCCTGGACTGGGGGGGCGGGTGGCTACACCTTC
TRBD1	TRBV15	-	TRBJ1-6	CATAGQENSPLHF	TGTGCCACCGCAGGACAGGAGAATTCACCCCTCCACTTT
-	TRBV18	few	TRBJ2-1	CASSSGVRANEQFF	TGTGCCAGCTCATCAGGGGTACGAGCCAATGAGCAGTTCTTC
TRBD2	TRBV9	few	TRBJ2-1	CASSPSLAGASYNEQFF	TGTGCCAGCAGCCCTTCCCTAGCGGGGGCCTCCTACAATGAGCAGTTCTTC
TRBD1	TRBV5-1	-	TRBJ2-1	CASSRPGTGYNEQFF	TGCGCCAGCAGCCGTCCCGGGACAGGGTACAATGAGCAGTTCTTC
TRBD2	TRBV24-1	-	TRBJ2-7	CATSDLQRVAGTSHHLIFGYEQYF	TGTGCCACCAGTGATTTGCAAAGGGTAGCGGGCACGTCCCACCACTTGATCTTCGGCTACGAGCAGTACTTC
-	TRBV7-9	once	TRBJ1-2	CASSLGGQRFLTYGYTF	TGTGCCAGCAGCTTAGGTGGACAGCGATTCCTAACATATGGCTACACCTTC
-	TRBV28	-	TRBJ1-1	CASSYGTYEAFF	TGTGCCAGCAGTTACGGGACATATGAAGCTTTCTTT
-	TRBV11-3	-	TRBJ2-2	CASSPGTGELFF	TGTGCCAGCAGCCCGGGCACCGGGGAGCTGTTTTTT
TRBD1	TRBV18	-	TRBJ1-5	CASSPDRGGNQPQHF	TGTGCCAGCTCACCGGACAGGGGTGGCAATCAGCCCCAGCATTTT
-	TRBV7-2	few	TRBJ2-5	CASSLSRYF	TGTGCCAGCAGCCTCTCTCGGTACTTC
-	TRBV18	once	TRBJ2-7	CASSPDQGSNYEQYF	TGTGCCAGCTCACCAGACCAGGGATCGAACTACGAGCAGTACTTC
-	TRBV5-1	-	TRBJ1-1	CASSLPGEKLEAFF	TGCGCCAGCAGCTTGCCCGGGGAGAAACTTGAAGCTTTCTTT
-	TRBV11-2	once	TRBJ2-5	CASSVYETQYF	TGTGCCAGCAGCGTTTATGAGACCCAGTACTTC
-	TRBV11-2	-	TRBJ1-1	CASSLSEGTEAFF	TGTGCCAGCAGCCTATCGGAGGGGACTGAAGCTTTCTTT
TRBD2	TRBV18	-	TRBJ2-3	CASSSLPGTSMDTQYF	TGTGCCAGCTCTAGCCTTCCCGGGACTAGCATGGATACGCAGTATTTT
-	TRBV9	few	TRBJ1-2	CASSVGSQNYGYTF	TGTGCCAGCAGCGTAGGGTCTCAGAACTATGGCTACACCTTC
TRBD2	TRBV7-2	-	TRBJ2-7	CASSFGGGSYEQYF	TGTGCCAGCAGCTTTGGGGGGGGCTCCTACGAGCAGTACTTC
TRBD2	TRBV3-1/TRBV3-2	once	TRBJ2-5	CASSRHRLAGDQETQYF	TGTGCCAGCAGCAGGCACAGACTAGCGGGAGACCAAGAGACCCAGTACTTC
-	TRBV28	-	TRBJ1-3	CASSPLIGNTIYF	TGTGCCAGCAGTCCGCTCATCGGGAACACCATATATTTT
-	TRBV5-1	-	TRBJ1-6	CASSLDGRSDSPLHF	TGCGCCAGCAGCTTGGACGGCAGAAGCGATTCACCCCTCCACTTT
-	TRBV6-5	-	TRBJ1-5	CASSSVDSNQPQHF	TGTGCCAGCAGTTCGGTAGATAGCAATCAGCCCCAGCATTTT
-	TRBV5-1	-	TRBJ2-3	CASSLARPSVADTQYF	TGCGCCAGCAGCTTGGCTCGGCCTAGCGTTGCAGATACGCAGTATTTT
TRBD2	TRBV11-2	-	TRBJ2-1	CASSLVAGGKGEQFF	TGTGCCAGCAGCTTAGTGGCGGGAGGGAAAGGTGAGCAGTTCTTC
-	TRBV11-3	-	TRBJ1-1	CASSRSGNTEAFF	TGTGCCAGCAGCCGGTCAGGGAATACTGAAGCTTTCTTT
-	TRBV11-2	-	TRBJ2-5	CASSFTENQETQYF	TGTGCCAGCAGCTTTACAGAGAACCAAGAGACCCAGTACTTC
TRBD2	TRBV7-3	-	TRBJ2-1	CASAREGPNEQFF	TGTGCCAGCGCTCGGGAGGGCCCCAATGAGCAGTTCTTC
-	TRBV19	-	TRBJ2-2	CASVPGLDGTGELFF	TGTGCCAGTGTACCGGGACTCGACGGGACCGGGGAGCTGTTTTTT
-	TRBV19	few	TRBJ1-1	CASTHLPGGSLNTEAFF	TGTGCCAGTACACACCTCCCGGGGGGTAGTTTGAACACTGAAGCTTTCTTT
-	TRBV7-8	-	TRBJ2-7	CASSRPASPGEQYF	TGTGCCAGCAGCCGCCCCGCTAGTCCTGGGGAGCAGTACTTC
TRBD1	TRBV18	-	TRBJ1-6	CASSLQGKDSPLHF	TGTGCCAGCTCACTACAGGGGAAGGATTCACCCCTCCACTTT
TRBD2	TRBV5-3	-	TRBJ2-7	CARSSGLAGPPRPYEQYF	TGTGCCAGAAGCTCCGGACTAGCGGGACCCCCCAGACCATACGAGCAGTACTTC
TRBD1	TRBV18	-	TRBJ1-4	CASSPRGQGDEKLFF	TGTGCCAGCTCACCACGGGGACAGGGGGATGAAAAACTGTTTTTT
-	TRBV11-1	-	TRBJ2-5	CASSPGVMRETQYF	TGTGCCAGCAGCCCCGGGGTCATGAGGGAGACCCAGTACTTC